Listed here are 11 T cell receptor beta chains from one sample, sequenced in a study of blood T cell repertoires in COVID-19. TCRdb keeps only in-frame clones here, not all; method: immunoSEQ multiplex PCR. The sample holds about 140,000 clones; around four fifths are singletons and the top ten take roughly 3.9%. The specimen was peripheral blood. These receptors were obtained from a woman at least 80 years old with acute or convalescent COVID-19.

As to this clone: Within the sample, other DNA sequences also encode this same CDR3. V is TRBV5-1 and J is TRBJ2-7, with 8 positions matching TRBD1. Germline lookup yields CDR1 SGHRS and CDR2 YFSETQ. This CDR3 is 17 amino acids long. V lost 5 bases, J lost 7 bases, and 20 bases stayed unmatched. This CDR3 reads CASRKSYGTGENYEQYF. Written as DNA, the CDR3 is TGCGCCAGCAGGAAAAGTTACGGGACAGGCGAGAACTATGAGCAGTACTTC.

The genes are TRBV18 and TRBJ2-7; no clear D gene. The V gene lost 1 base and the J gene lost 3 bases, with 10 bases spanning the gap. The CDR3 loop spans 14 amino acids. Germline CDR1 is KGHSH and CDR2 is LQKENI. CDR3: CASSPRRENYEQYF. CDR3 DNA sequence: TGTGCCAGCTCACCACGGAGAGAGAACTACGAGCAGTACTTC.

The chain employs TRBV19 and TRBJ1-1; D is unresolved. V lost 5 bases and J lost 7, with 17 bases in between. The CDR3 is 14 residues long. CDR1 is LNHDA and CDR2 is SQIVND in the germline V gene (reference sequence). Here the CDR3 reads CASSQDGSGGEAFF. CDR3 bases: TGTGCCAGTAGTCAGGATGGGTCGGGAGGTGAAGCTTTCTTT.

V usage is TRBV5-1 and J usage is TRBJ1-4; tentatively, D is TRBD1 (5 bases). V was clipped by 4 bases and J by 3 bases, with 16 bases between them. Germline V gene lookup returns CDR1 SGHRS and CDR2 YFSETQ. The CDR3 is 16 amino acids. Here the CDR3 DNA reads TGCGCCAGCAGCACCGGGGGAGGGCCGGCTAATGAAAAACTGTTTTTT. Protein: CASSTGGGPANEKLFF.

This chain uses TRBV6-5 with TRBJ1-4; tentatively, D is TRBD1 (6 bases). Germline-derived CDR1 and CDR2 are MNHEY and SVGAGI. The CDR3 has 15 amino acids. With 0 bases removed from V and 4 bases from J, the gap between germline ends came to 9 bases. The CDR3: CASSYSGRGNEKLFF. In nucleotides, the CDR3 is TGTGCCAGCAGTTACTCTGGCAGGGGTAATGAAAAACTGTTTTTT.

DNA of the CDR3: TGCGCCAGCAGCCAAGAATTGCGTCTTGGGGGACAGGGTTTATCACCCCTCCACTTT. Amino acids: CASSQELRLGGQGLSPLHF. This chain links TRBV4-1 with TRBJ1-6; 9 bases map to TRBD1. The CDR3 has 19 residues. V shed 0 bases, J shed 10 bases, and the junction held 16 bases outside the gene matches. CDR1 and CDR2 (germline): MGHRA, YSYEKL.

This sequence joins TRBV5-4 and TRBJ2-7, with 7 bases matching TRBD2. J lost 0 bases, V lost 2 bases, and 8 bases had no gene match. Germline V gives CDR1 SGHNT, CDR2 YYREEE (reference sequence). The CDR3 is 16 amino acids. CDR3 nucleotides: TGTGCCAGCAGCTTAGCTAGCGGAGAAACCTCCTACGAGCAGTACTTC. Translating it yields CASSLASGETSYEQYF.

The chain links TRBV12-5 to TRBJ2-1, with D perhaps TRBD2 (5 bases). Germline CDR1 is LGHNT and CDR2 is FRNRAP. The V and J ends lost 6 bases and 9 bases respectively, with 15 bases between them. The CDR3 contains 13 residues. Here the CDR3 DNA reads TGTGCTAGTGGCATGACCCCCGCGGGTGAGCAGTTCTTC. Protein: CASGMTPAGEQFF.

This clone was seen a few times. This chain joins TRBV7-9 and TRBJ2-3; D is perhaps TRBD1 (6 bases). Germline-derived CDR1 and CDR2 are SEHNR and FQNEAQ (reference sequence). CDR3 length: 13 amino acids. The V end lost 5 bases, the J end lost 10 bases, and 16 bases lay between the germline ends. The CDR3 DNA sequence: TGTGCCAGCAGCCCACGCCGAGAGGGGGCGCAGTATTTT. This gives the protein CASSPRREGAQYF.

The chain uses TRBV13 and TRBJ2-7; 7 bases map to TRBD2. Trimming took 6 bases from V and 3 from J; bases not matched to a gene: 11. CDR1 and CDR2 (germline): PRHDT, FYEKMQ (reference sequence). This CDR3 spans 15 amino acids. For the CDR3, the DNA is TGTGCCAGCAGGCCGGAGGGAGGGCCCTACTACGAGCAGTACTTC. As protein: CASRPEGGPYYEQYF. Variable domain in full (rest from reference TRBV13 and TRBJ2-7): AAGVIQSPRHLIKEKRETATLKCYPIPRHDTVYWYQQGPGQDPQFLISFYEKMQSDKGSIPDRFSAQQFSDYHSELNMSSLELGDSALYFCASRPEGGPYYEQYFGPGTRLTVT.

CDR3 sequence reads: CASRAFTGPNSPLHF. The CDR3 coding sequence is TGTGCCAGCAGAGCCTTTACAGGTCCTAATTCACCCCTCCACTTT. The chain recombines TRBV6-5 with TRBJ1-6, with D possibly matching TRBD1 (5 bases). V lost 6 bases and J lost 6, with 15 bases in between. Germline V gene lookup returns CDR1 MNHEY and CDR2 SVGAGI. The CDR3 is 15 residues long.